This T cell receptor beta chain is from a study of cytomegalovirus exposure and HLA in healthy donors. Turning to this clone: The antigen remains unidentified.

Use of 60 Vbeta and 13 Jbeta primers characterized the PCR. Here immunoSEQ multiplex PCR was the method, and the copy in TCRdb shows in-frame clones only, minus some. This sample's clone table lists 90,000 to 130,000 clones. Study-level findings and limits: Presence/absence analysis assumed near-uniform sequencing depth across donors.

Trimming shortened V by 5 bases and J by 5 bases, and 13 bases separated the two germline ends. The CDR3 loop spans 14 amino acids. CDR1 and CDR2 from the germline V gene are SEHNR and FQNEAQ (reference sequence). Healthy bone marrow donors formed the donor group. The TCR sequence derives from a man aged 35-49 years in good health and CMV-seropositive. Sequenced material: PBMCs. V usage is TRBV7-9 and J usage is TRBJ2-1, with a possible D match to TRBD2 (5 bases). The CDR3 DNA reads TGTGCCAGCAGCCCGACTCGGGGAAACAATGAGCAGTTCTTC. This codes for CASSPTRGNNEQFF.